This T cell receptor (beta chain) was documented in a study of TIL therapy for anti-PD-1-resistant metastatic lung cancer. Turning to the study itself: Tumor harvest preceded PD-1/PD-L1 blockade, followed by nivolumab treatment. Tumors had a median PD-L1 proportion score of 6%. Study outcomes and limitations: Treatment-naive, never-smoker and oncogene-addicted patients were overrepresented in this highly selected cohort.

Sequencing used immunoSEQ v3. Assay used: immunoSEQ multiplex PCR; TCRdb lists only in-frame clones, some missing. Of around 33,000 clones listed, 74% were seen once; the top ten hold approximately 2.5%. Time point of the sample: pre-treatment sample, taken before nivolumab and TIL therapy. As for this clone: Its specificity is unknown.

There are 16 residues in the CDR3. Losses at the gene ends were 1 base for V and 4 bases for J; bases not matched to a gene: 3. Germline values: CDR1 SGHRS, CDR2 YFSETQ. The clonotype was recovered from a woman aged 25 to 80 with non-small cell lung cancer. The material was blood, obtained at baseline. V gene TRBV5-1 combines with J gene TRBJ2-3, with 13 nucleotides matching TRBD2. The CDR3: CASSLTTSGRSDTQYF. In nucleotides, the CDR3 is TGCGCCAGCAGCTTGACGACTAGCGGGAGGTCAGATACGCAGTATTTT. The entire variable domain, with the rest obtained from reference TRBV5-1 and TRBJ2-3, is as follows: KAGVTQTPRYLIKTRGQQVTLSCSPISGHRSVSWYQQTPGQGLQFLFEYFSETQRNKGNFPGRFSGRQFSNSRSEMNVSTLELGDSALYLCASSLTTSGRSDTQYFGPGTRLTVL.